This T cell receptor (beta chain) was obtained from a study of blood T cell repertoires in COVID-19. The wider study: Researchers got acute and convalescent COVID-19 samples from the United States, Italy and Spain. T cells, B-cell-depleted T cells, or PBMCs provided the cDNA or gDNA that served as material.

Authors' processing steps: Reference gene primer amplification gave nucleated cell count estimates. Profiled with immunoSEQ multiplex PCR; TCRdb holds only in-frame clones, not every one. V, J and clone size derive from that table, while D and trimming were established from the DNA sequence. The sample contains approximately 150,000 clones, around 82% of which appear only once. Assignment of participants to cohorts was predicated upon participant-reported clinical history. Per the germline V gene, CDR1 is SGHTA and CDR2 is FQGNSA. The CDR3 is made up of 14 amino acids. V gave up 1 base and J gave up 2 bases, with 8 bases separating them.

This receptor was taken from a man aged 60-69 years who had recovered from COVID-19. The chain joins TRBV7-2 to TRBJ1-1; D gene uncertain. Sequencing was carried out using PBMCs or T cells enriched from blood (not recorded which). The CDR3 DNA follows: TGTGCCAGCAGCTTAGGTCGGGGAAACACTGAAGCTTTCTTT. This translates into CASSLGRGNTEAFF.